The 5 T cell receptor beta chains reported below all come from one sample, sequenced in a study of blood T cells in healthy people across ages. A second PCR, run for about 7 to 11 cycles, used a sample-barcoded 5' primer plus a J-beta primer mix. Via MiXCR, TCRdb re-called the 5' RACE reads, giving one row per CDR3 protein. There are about 1.6 million distinct CDR3 sequences in the sample; roughly 32% occur only once, and 11% lies in the top ten. The sequencing input was blood. These receptors all stem from a woman aged 30 to 39 in good health.

The CDR3 sequence: CASSAIAGAYNEQFF. The CDR3 DNA sequence: TGTGCCAGCAGCGCAATAGCGGGAGCCTACAATGAGCAGTTCTTC. The chain employs TRBV9 and TRBJ2-1; the match to TRBD2 covers 9 bases. V lost 3 bases, J lost 2 bases, and 3 bases stayed unmatched. The V gene's germline CDR1 is SGDLS and CDR2 YYNGEE. There are 15 residues in the CDR3.

Details on this clonotype: This may arise from a read error, as a much more abundant clone is one base away. The rearrangement uses TRBV7-2 and TRBJ2-5, with TRBD2 matching 9 bases. The ends lost 3 bases at V and 11 bases at J; junction bases unmatched: 13. This CDR3 spans 15 amino acids. Germline assignment: CDR1 SGHTA and CDR2 FQGNSA. The CDR3 DNA is TGTGCCAGCAGCTTCTGGGCTAGCGGGGCCTCTGAGCAGTACTTC. Its translation: CASSFWASGASEQYF. Full variable domain (remainder filled in from reference TRBV7-2 and TRBJ2-5): GAGVSQSPSNKVTEKGKDVELRCDPISGHTALYWYRQSLGQGLEFLIYFQGNSAPDKSGLPSDRFSAERTGGSVSTLTIQRTQQEDSAVYLCASSFWASGASEQYFGPGTRLLVL.

V and J are TRBV20-1 and TRBJ1-4, with 8 nucleotides matching TRBD1. The CDR3 length is 13 residues. Germline lookup yields CDR1 DFQATT and CDR2 SNEGSKA (reference sequence). V lost 3 bases, J lost 7 bases, and 4 bases stayed unmatched. The CDR3 region is CSARLGQGEKLFF. The CDR3 nucleotides read TGCAGTGCTAGGTTAGGACAGGGTGAAAAACTGTTTTTT.

This clonotype came up once. The chain carries TRBV6-6 and TRBJ2-1; 11 nucleotides match TRBD2. Germline lookup yields CDR1 MNHNY and CDR2 SVGAGI (reference sequence). The CDR3 contains 16 residues. J gave up 5 bases and V 2 bases, and 5 bases lay outside the gene matches. CDR3 coding DNA: TGTGCCAGCAGTTACACACGACTAGCGGGGCACAATGAGCAGTTCTTC. Residues: CASSYTRLAGHNEQFF.

There are a few counts of this clonotype. This chain joins TRBV20-1 and TRBJ1-5, with D possibly TRBD1 on 5 matching bases. CDR3 length: 13 amino acids. The V and J ends lost 6 bases and 1 base respectively, with 10 bases between them. Germline loops: CDR1 DFQATT, CDR2 SNEGSKA (reference sequence). CDR3 residues: CSARGASNQPQHF. CDR3 coding DNA: TGCAGTGCGCGCGGGGCGAGCAATCAGCCCCAGCATTTT.